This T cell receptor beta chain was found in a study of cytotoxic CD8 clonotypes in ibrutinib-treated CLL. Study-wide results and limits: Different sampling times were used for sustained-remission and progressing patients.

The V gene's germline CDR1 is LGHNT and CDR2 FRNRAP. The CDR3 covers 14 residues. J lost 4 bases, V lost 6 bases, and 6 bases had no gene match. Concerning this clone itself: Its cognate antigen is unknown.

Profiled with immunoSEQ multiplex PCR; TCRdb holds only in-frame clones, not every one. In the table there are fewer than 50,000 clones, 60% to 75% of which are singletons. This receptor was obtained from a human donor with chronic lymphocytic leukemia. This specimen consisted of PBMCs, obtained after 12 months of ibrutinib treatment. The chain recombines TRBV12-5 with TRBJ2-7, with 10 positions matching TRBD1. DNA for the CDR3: TGTGCTAGTGGCCCCGGGACAGGGGCGTACGAGCAGTACTTC. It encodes CASGPGTGAYEQYF. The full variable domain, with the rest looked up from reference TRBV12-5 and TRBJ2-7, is DARVTQTPRHKVTEMGQEVTMRCQPILGHNTVFWYRQTMMQGLELLAYFRNRAPLDDSGMPKDRFSAEMPDATLATLKIQPSEPRDSAVYFCASGPGTGAYEQYFGPGTRLTVT.